The 30 T cell receptor beta chains below were found in one sample sequenced in a study of blood T cells in healthy people across ages. Then a second PCR, running roughly 7 to 11 cycles, was carried out with a sample-barcoded 5' primer and a J-beta primer mix. TCRdb redid the calling of the 5' RACE reads with MiXCR, one entry per CDR3 protein. The repertoire includes about 540,000 distinct CDR3 sequences, 24% of them detected once, and approximately 8.7% sits in the top ten. The same data also went into a second study, on T cells of mothers and their children.

Sequencing was done on a sample of blood. These receptors all come from a boy aged 5-17 years in good health.

The chain is built from TRBV29-1 and TRBJ2-3; maybe TRBD1 (6 bases). The CDR3 loop spans 14 amino acids. CDR1 and CDR2 (germline): SQVTM, ANQGSEA. V lost 5 bases and J 2 bases, leaving 14 bases between the germline ends. The DNA of the CDR3 is TGCAGCGTTCCTTTGGCAGGGGCCACAGATACGCAGTATTTT. As protein: CSVPLAGATDTQYF.

The chain links TRBV28 to TRBJ1-2; perhaps TRBD1 as D (5 bases). V was pared by 2 bases and J by 7 bases, with 11 bases between. Germline lookup yields CDR1 MDHEN and CDR2 SYDVKM. The CDR3 is 13 residues long. Here the CDR3 reads CASSLPGLPGYTF. CDR3 DNA: TGTGCCAGCAGTTTACCAGGGCTCCCTGGCTACACCTTC.

This clonotype has just a few counts. The chain combines TRBV6-1 with TRBJ2-6, with D maybe TRBD2 (5 bases). With 8 bases removed from V and 0 bases from J, the gap between germline ends came to 17 bases. The CDR3 extends over 17 amino acids. Germline V gene sequence: CDR1 MNHNS, CDR2 SASEGT. The CDR3 DNA reads as TGTGCCAGCCGTCCCTTAGCGCGGAGCTCTGGGGCCAACGTCCTGACTTTC. This sequence encodes CASRPLARSSGANVLTF.

The chain links TRBV30 to TRBJ2-2; possibly TRBD1 for D (6 bases). Trimming shortened V by 5 bases and J by 7 bases, and 14 bases separated the two germline ends. This CDR3 region has 13 residues. CDR1 and CDR2 (germline): GTSNPN, SVGIG (reference sequence). The CDR3 loop reads CAWAGAGVGELFF. The CDR3, as DNA: TGTGCCTGGGCCGGGGCAGGGGTCGGGGAGCTGTTTTTT.

This clonotype has only a few counts. This chain connects TRBV9 to TRBJ1-1; a possible D gene is TRBD1 (5 bases). Germline values: CDR1 SGDLS, CDR2 YYNGEE. The CDR3 runs to 17 residues. V gave up 5 bases and J gave up 1 base, with 21 bases separating them. CDR3 residues: CASSDDHTGTANTEAFF. The CDR3 coding sequence is TGTGCCAGCAGTGATGACCATACCGGGACGGCGAACACTGAAGCTTTCTTT.

In its sample, this clonotype was seen a few times. One junction end does not reproduce the germline sequence, and a read error may be involved. The chain has TRBV3-1 and TRBJ2-5, with 9 bases that match TRBD2. The germline gives CDR1 LGHDT, CDR2 YNNKEL (reference sequence). The CDR3 runs to 14 residues. CDR3 loop: CASSQVAGVETQHF. The CDR3 nucleotides read TGTGCCAGCAGCCAAGTAGCGGGGGTTGAGACCCAGCACTTC.

This rearrangement joins TRBV29-1 to TRBJ2-5; 7 bases map to TRBD1. The J call could be wrong; TRBJ2-1 is a better fit for the DNA end. Germline values: CDR1 SQVTM, CDR2 ANQGSEA. The CDR3 sequence is 12 residues long. The DNA of the CDR3 is TGCAGCGTTCTCGGCAGGGGGTACGAACAGTTCTTC. This codes for CSVLGRGYEQFF.

This clonotype has more than one count but fewer than ten. The chain carries TRBV7-2 and TRBJ2-2; D is perhaps TRBD2 (5 bases). The germline gives CDR1 SGHTA, CDR2 FQGNSA. The CDR3 has 16 residues. V lost 2 bases and J 4 bases, leaving 14 bases between the germline ends. The DNA for the CDR3 is TGTGCCAGCAGCTTATTAGGGCTAGCAGGCACCGGGGAGCTGTTTTTT. It codes for CASSLLGLAGTGELFF.

The table lists this clonotype with a few counts. The chain couples TRBV20-1 to TRBJ2-5; TRBD2 matches 7 bases. The J call may be faulty, since TRBJ2-7 better matches the DNA end. Germline loops: CDR1 DFQATT, CDR2 SNEGSKA (reference sequence). The CDR3 is made up of 15 amino acids. The CDR3 DNA reads TGCAGTGCTAGAGGCCGGGACTACCACTCCTACGAGCAGTACTTC. It encodes CSARGRDYHSYEQYF.

CDR3 nucleotide sequence: TGTGCCAGCAGCTCCCAGGGGGCCGGGGATCAGCCCCAGCATTTT. Amino acids: CASSSQGAGDQPQHF. The V and J genes are TRBV5-6 and TRBJ1-5, with TRBD1 matching over 8 bases. Germline V CDR1 and CDR2: SGHDT, YYEEEE. The CDR3 consists of 15 residues. The junction had 7 bases not matched to a gene; V was cut back by 3 bases and J by 5 bases.

The rearrangement joins TRBV4-3 to TRBJ2-1, with TRBD2 identical over 11 bases. TRBJ2-7 explains the end of the DNA better; the J call may be wrong. The CDR3 is made up of 15 amino acids. Germline lookup yields CDR1 LGHNA and CDR2 YSLEER. The CDR3 coding sequence is TGCGCCAGCAGCACGCTAGCGGGGGGTTCGTACGAGCAGTACTTC. It is translated as CASSTLAGGSYEQYF.

This chain links TRBV7-3 with TRBJ2-3, with D possibly being TRBD2 (7 bases). The V gene's germline CDR1 is SGHTA and CDR2 FQGTGA. The V and J ends lost 5 bases and 3 bases respectively, with 15 bases between them. The CDR3 consists of 15 residues. The CDR3 loop reads CASSNTGTTTDTQYF. CDR3 sequence (DNA): TGTGCCAGCAGCAACACAGGGACTACGACAGATACGCAGTATTTT.

The V and J genes are TRBV11-2 and TRBJ2-5, with TRBD2 identical over 15 bases. The CDR3 runs 18 residues. The junction had 13 bases not matched to a gene; V was cut back by 5 bases and J by 6 bases. Looked up from germline, CDR1 is SGHAT and CDR2 is FQNNGV. The CDR3 coding sequence is TGTGCCAGCAGCGCCGTTGGACTAGCGGGAGGGCGTACGCAGACCCAGTACTTC. Its translation is CASSAVGLAGGRTQTQYF.

This clonotype was observed at least ten times. The rearrangement uses TRBV15 and TRBJ2-3; D call uncertain. The CDR3 has 18 residues. CDR1 LNHNV and CDR2 YYDKDF come from the germline V gene (reference sequence). Trimming shortened V by 5 bases and J by 2 bases, and 23 bases separated the two germline ends. The chain's CDR3 is CATSPPWAVDLTTDTQYF. DNA for the CDR3: TGTGCCACCAGCCCACCCTGGGCGGTAGACCTCACCACAGATACGCAGTATTTT.

The chain couples TRBV4-1 to TRBJ2-5, with unresolved D. In germline, CDR1 is MGHRA, CDR2 YSYEKL. Trimming removed 4 bases at V and 5 bases at J, with 20 bases between. The CDR3 totals 16 residues. The CDR3 protein is CASSLSDATYLETQYF. As DNA, the CDR3 is TGCGCCAGCAGCCTCTCGGACGCAACCTACCTGGAGACCCAGTACTTC.

This clonotype was counted a few times. This sequence joins TRBV3-1 and TRBJ2-5; 9 bases line up with TRBD1. Trimming cost V 5 bases and J 5 bases; bases outside gene matches: 6. CDR3 length: 14 amino acids. The germline V gene has CDR1 LGHDT and CDR2 YNNKEL (reference sequence). CDR3 nucleotides: TGTGCCAGCAGCGCGACAGGGGGAAAGGAGACCCAGTACTTC. Its protein product is CASSATGGKETQYF.

This clonotype was counted between two and nine times. The chain is built from TRBV2 and TRBJ1-2; D gene ambiguous. The CDR3 spans 13 residues. Germline lookup yields CDR1 SNHLY and CDR2 FYNNEI. Trimming removed 2 bases from V and 4 bases from J, with 8 bases in between. For the CDR3, the DNA is TGTGCCAGCAGTGAATCTCCCGGCTATGGCTACACCTTC. Its translation is CASSESPGYGYTF.

This clonotype was seen more than once but under ten times. This chain joins TRBV12-3 or TRBV12-4 and TRBJ2-7; the D gene could be TRBD1 or TRBD2 (6 bases each). The CDR3 totals 13 residues. V was cut by 6 bases and J by 6 bases, with 15 bases left in between. The CDR3 sequence is CASRPGGPSEQYF. The DNA of the CDR3 is TGTGCCAGCAGGCCTGGGGGGCCAAGCGAGCAGTACTTC.

This clonotype was counted a few times. J is TRBJ2-5 and V is TRBV20-1; 8 nucleotides agree with TRBD2. The J call could be wrong; TRBJ2-1 is a better fit for the DNA end. The CDR3 contains 15 residues. CDR1 DFQATT and CDR2 SNEGSKA come from the germline V gene (reference sequence). This CDR3 reads CSASRASGSYNEQFF. In DNA form, the CDR3 reads TGCAGTGCTAGTCGGGCCAGCGGGAGCTACAATGAGCAGTTCTTC.

The J gene is TRBJ2-5, the V gene TRBV15, with 8 bases fitting TRBD1. Judging by the DNA end, TRBJ2-7 fits better; the J call may be wrong. Germline V lookup: CDR1 LNHNV, CDR2 YYDKDF (reference sequence). The CDR3 is 16 amino acids. The CDR3 spells CATSRLTGQVWYEQYF. In nucleotides, the CDR3 is TGTGCCACCAGCAGATTAACGGGACAGGTGTGGTACGAGCAGTACTTC.

The V and J genes are TRBV28 and TRBJ2-5, with 10 bases lining up with TRBD1. The J call could be wrong; TRBJ2-7 is a better fit for the DNA end. Per the germline V gene, CDR1 is MDHEN and CDR2 is SYDVKM. This CDR3 has 15 residues. CDR3 nucleotides: TGTGCCAGCAGGCCCGGGACAGGGGCCTCCTACGAGCAGTACTTC. This codes for CASRPGTGASYEQYF.

This clonotype occurred once. The junction shows a germline mismatch at one end, possibly a read error. The chain employs TRBV20-1 and TRBJ2-1, with D possibly being TRBD1 or TRBD2 (6 bases each). From germline, CDR1 is DFQATT and CDR2 SNEGSKA (reference sequence). The CDR3 length is 15 residues. CDR3 amino acids: CSALEGGSSCNEQFF. In nucleotides, the CDR3 is TGCAGTGCACTCGAGGGGGGCAGCTCCTGCAATGAGCAGTTCTTC.

The chain links TRBV20-1 to TRBJ2-2; possibly TRBD2 for D (5 bases). This CDR3 is built from 13 residues. V was clipped by 4 bases and J by 3 bases, with 9 bases between them. Per germline, CDR1 DFQATT and CDR2 SNEGSKA (reference sequence). CDR3 coding DNA: TGCAGTGCTACCCGGGATTACACCGGGGAGCTGTTTTTT. This translates into CSATRDYTGELFF.

This clonotype was observed a handful of times. The V gene is TRBV24-1, the J gene TRBJ2-3; 11 bases line up with TRBD2. CDR3 length: 16 amino acids. V lost 4 bases and J lost 1; bases outside the gene matches: 3. Germline V gene data show CDR1 as KGHDR and CDR2 as SFDVKD. CDR3 amino acids: CATSDSGLAGTDTQYF. The CDR3 DNA follows: TGTGCCACCAGTGACTCGGGACTAGCGGGCACAGATACGCAGTATTTT.

Concerning this clonotype: The DNA is left out, because the CDR3 cannot be placed on it with certainty; the CDR3 is given as TCRdb lists it. This sequence joins TRBV29-1 and TRBJ1-2. The CDR3 is 8 residues long, ends included. Germline values: CDR1 SQVTM, CDR2 ANQGSEA. The CDR3 sequence is CSVGPGSF.

The chain couples TRBV18 to TRBJ2-5, with 11 bases fitting TRBD2. The V and J ends lost 3 bases and 0 bases, in that order; junction bases with no gene match: 3. This CDR3 contains 16 residues. From germline, CDR1 is KGHSH and CDR2 LQKENI. The CDR3 bases are TGTGCCAGCTCACCGCTAGCGGGAGGAAACCAAGAGACCCAGTACTTC. Encoded protein: CASSPLAGGNQETQYF. The full variable domain, in which reference TRBV18 and TRBJ2-5 provide the parts outside the CDR3, is NAGVMQNPRHLVRRRGQEARLRCSPMKGHSHVYWYRQLPEEGLKFMVYLQKENIIDESGMPKERFSAEFPKEGPSILRIQQVVRGDSAAYFCASSPLAGGNQETQYFGPGTRLLVL.

The gene calls are TRBV6-2 or TRBV6-3 and TRBJ2-5, with a tentative D call TRBD2 (5 bases). Gene TRBJ2-7 matches the end of the DNA better, so the J call may be wrong. Germline V CDR1 and CDR2: MNHEY, SVGEGT. The CDR3 has 15 amino acids. CDR3 amino acids: CASRNEGVSSYEQYF. CDR3 DNA sequence: TGTGCCAGCAGGAACGAGGGAGTAAGCTCCTACGAGCAGTACTTC.

The V and J genes are TRBV6-1 and TRBJ2-5, with TRBD2 identical over 9 bases. The J call is uncertain, as TRBJ2-1 better fits the DNA end. The germline V gene encodes CDR1 MNHNS and CDR2 SASEGT. The CDR3 contains 15 residues. The CDR3: CASSEWRGGGNEQFF. Written as DNA, the CDR3 is TGTGCCAGCAGTGAGTGGCGGGGGGGCGGCAATGAGCAGTTCTTC.

This chain joins TRBV20-1 and TRBJ1-4; D unclear. This CDR3 is 14 amino acids long. The germline V gene encodes CDR1 DFQATT and CDR2 SNEGSKA (reference sequence). V was trimmed by 0 bases and J by 6 bases, leaving 11 bases between them. CDR3 DNA sequence: TGCAGTGCTAGAGAGGAGGGAGGATATGAAAAACTGTTTTTT. The encoded protein is CSAREEGGYEKLFF.

The chain employs TRBV5-1 and TRBJ2-5, with D tentatively TRBD1 or TRBD2 (5 bases each). Germline V gene lookup returns CDR1 SGHRS and CDR2 YFSETQ. CDR3 length equals 15 residues. Trimming took off 4 bases at V and 0 bases at J, with 13 bases between the two ends. Here the CDR3 reads CASSGGPGDQETQYF. The CDR3 DNA reads TGCGCCAGCAGCGGGGGACCCGGGGACCAAGAGACCCAGTACTTC.